The next 24 T cell receptor beta chains were all read from a single sample in a study of shared clonotypes between healthy human individuals. Profiled with immunoSEQ multiplex PCR; TCRdb holds only in-frame clones, not every one. The top ten hold about 0.4% of the sample, which has roughly 1,500,000 clones, approximately 98.5% seen once. Sequencing input: naive CD4+ T cells sorted from blood. Subset meaning: CD45RA+ positively selected. The receptors come from a man aged 30 to 45 in good health.

The chain carries TRBV11-3 and TRBJ2-1; D call uncertain. V gave up 5 bases and J gave up 6 bases, with 17 bases separating them. Germline V gene data show CDR1 as SGHNT and CDR2 as YENEEA. This CDR3 contains 15 residues. CDR3: CASSPPGLQPNEQFF. In DNA, the CDR3 is TGTGCCAGCAGCCCTCCGGGTCTACAACCCAATGAGCAGTTCTTC.

The genes are TRBV4-3 and TRBJ2-1; D possibly corresponds to TRBD2 (7 bases). Germline CDR1 LGHNA, CDR2 YSLEER. Trimming removed 5 bases at V and 4 bases at J, with 15 bases between. The CDR3 loop spans 15 amino acids. The DNA of the CDR3 is TGCGCCAGCAGCGGGGGCGGGAGACCTTACAATGAGCAGTTCTTC. Translated: CASSGGGRPYNEQFF.

The chain employs TRBV5-4 and TRBJ2-7; 11 bases are shared with TRBD2. This CDR3 spans 12 amino acids. The germline V gene has CDR1 SGHNT and CDR2 YYREEE (reference sequence). J lost 2 bases, V lost 8 bases, and 0 bases had no gene match. The CDR3, as DNA: TGTGCCAGACTAGCGGGAGCCTACGAGCAGTACTTC. It yields the protein CARLAGAYEQYF.

This sequence joins TRBV14 and TRBJ2-3; the match to TRBD2 covers 10 bases. The CDR3 length is 16 residues. Germline V gives CDR1 SGHDN, CDR2 FVKESK. The V segment lost 4 bases and the J segment 7 bases; nucleotides outside the gene matches: 11. The DNA for the CDR3 is TGTGCCAGCAGCCCATTCAGCGGGAGGGCCTCCCATACGCAGTATTTT. Translation gives CASSPFSGRASHTQYF. Based on the CDR3 plus reference TRBV14 and TRBJ2-3, the full variable domain is EAGVTQFPSHSVIEKGQTVTLRCDPISGHDNLYWYRRVMGKEIKFLLHFVKESKQDESGMPNNRFLAERTGGTYSTLKVQPAELEDSGVYFCASSPFSGRASHTQYFGPGTRLTVL.

The chain joins TRBV10-3 to TRBJ1-2; D may be TRBD1 (6 bases). Germline V CDR1 and CDR2: ENHRY, SYGVKD. The CDR3 loop spans 16 amino acids. Between the trimmed V and J ends, which lost 5 bases and 5 bases, there was a span of 21 bases. CDR3 bases: TGTGCCATCAGTTCCTACCGGGACACACGCTTATATGGCTACACCTTC. Translating gives CAISSYRDTRLYGYTF.

The CDR3 coding sequence is TGTGCCAGTACTCGGAAATCTAGCGGGGGGACAGATACGCAGTATTTT. The encoded protein is CASTRKSSGGTDTQYF. The chain has TRBV19 and TRBJ2-3; 11 bases agree with TRBD2. The germline CDR1 and CDR2 sequences are LNHDA and SQIVND (reference sequence). Trimming took 7 bases from V and 3 from J; bases not matched to a gene: 9. The CDR3 spans 16 residues.

This chain links TRBV4-2 with TRBJ2-7; TRBD2 agrees at 10 bases. The CDR3 is made up of 17 amino acids. With 4 bases clipped from V and 5 bases from J, the junction kept 14 bases outside the gene matches. Germline loops: CDR1 LGHNA, CDR2 YNFKEQ. This CDR3 is CASSPYRESGRAHEQYF. The CDR3 bases are TGTGCCAGCAGCCCCTATCGGGAAAGCGGGAGGGCCCACGAGCAGTACTTC.

CDR3 residues: CASSPGQGEFGKNIQYF. The CDR3 coding sequence is TGTGCCAGCTCACCCGGACAGGGGGAGTTCGGCAAAAACATTCAGTACTTC. The chain combines TRBV18 with TRBJ2-4; 10 nucleotides match TRBD1. This CDR3 comprises 17 residues. Germline CDR1 KGHSH, CDR2 LQKENI. Germline trimming cut 3 bases from V and 3 bases from J; bases unmatched to any gene: 8.

The V and J genes are TRBV9 and TRBJ2-7; maybe TRBD1 (5 bases). There are 13 residues in the CDR3. Germline CDR1 and CDR2: SGDLS and YYNGEE. V lost 0 bases and J lost 5, with 9 bases in between. The CDR3 loop is CASSVGRANEQYF. CDR3 sequence (DNA): TGTGCCAGCAGCGTAGGCAGGGCCAACGAGCAGTACTTC.

The CDR3 nucleotides are TGTGCCAGCTCACCACCGACTAGAATGGGGTCCTACAATGAGCAGTTCTTC. The encoded protein is CASSPPTRMGSYNEQFF. The rearrangement links TRBV18 to TRBJ2-1; D is perhaps TRBD2 (6 bases). CDR1 and CDR2 (germline): KGHSH, LQKENI. Trimming took 0 bases from V and 1 from J, leaving 13 bases between them. The CDR3 has 17 residues. Full variable domain (remainder filled in from reference TRBV18 and TRBJ2-1): NAGVMQNPRHLVRRRGQEARLRCSPMKGHSHVYWYRQLPEEGLKFMVYLQKENIIDESGMPKERFSAEFPKEGPSILRIQQVVRGDSAAYFCASSPPTRMGSYNEQFFGPGTRLTVL.

The gene calls are TRBV18 and TRBJ2-5, with D possibly matching TRBD1 (7 bases). From germline, CDR1 is KGHSH and CDR2 LQKENI. The CDR3 loop spans 16 amino acids. V gave up 0 bases and J gave up 7 bases, with 18 bases separating them. CDR3 protein: CASSPPRTGGVATQYF. CDR3 DNA: TGTGCCAGCTCACCACCGCGGACAGGAGGGGTAGCGACCCAGTACTTC. Variable domain in full (rest from reference TRBV18 and TRBJ2-5): NAGVMQNPRHLVRRRGQEARLRCSPMKGHSHVYWYRQLPEEGLKFMVYLQKENIIDESGMPKERFSAEFPKEGPSILRIQQVVRGDSAAYFCASSPPRTGGVATQYFGPGTRLLVL.

This clone was seen only once. The chain has TRBV27 and TRBJ2-1; TRBD2 aligns across 7 bases. This CDR3 contains 15 residues. J gave up 5 bases and V 3 bases, and 7 bases lay outside the gene matches. CDR1 is MNHEY, CDR2 SMNVEV, per germline (reference sequence). The CDR3 region has the DNA TGTGCCAGCAGTTTTCTTCCTAGCGGTAACAATGAGCAGTTCTTC. Translating gives CASSFLPSGNNEQFF.

Note on this clone: The sample holds other DNA sequences that translate to the same CDR3. This chain connects TRBV7-9 to TRBJ1-1; D is possibly TRBD1 (5 bases). V gave up 3 bases and J gave up 4 bases, with 9 bases separating them. Germline lookup yields CDR1 SEHNR and CDR2 FQNEAQ (reference sequence). The CDR3 consists of 13 residues. For the CDR3, the DNA is TGTGCCAGCAGCTTGGGGGGTCCCACTGAAGCTTTCTTT. Translation: CASSLGGPTEAFF.

The chain joins TRBV4-1 to TRBJ2-1; D uncertain. V was trimmed by 4 bases and J by 8 bases, leaving 9 bases between them. The germline gives CDR1 MGHRA, CDR2 YSYEKL. The CDR3 is made up of 12 amino acids. In DNA form, the CDR3 reads TGCGCCAGCAGCCCCAATGCCGATGAGCAGTTCTTC. Its protein is CASSPNADEQFF.

CDR3 amino acids: CASAKGGPGNEQFF. CDR3 coding DNA: TGTGCCAGCGCAAAAGGGGGACCAGGCAATGAGCAGTTCTTC. V usage is TRBV28 and J usage is TRBJ2-1; TRBD1 might be the D (6 bases). The germline V and J ends were trimmed by 8 bases and 6 bases, with 17 bases remaining between them. The CDR3 length is 14 residues. The germline CDR1 and CDR2 sequences are MDHEN and SYDVKM.

This clone was seen only a few times. The same CDR3 also results from other DNA sequences found in this sample. The chain links TRBV10-1 to TRBJ2-7, with D possibly being TRBD2 (5 bases). Trimming cost V 0 bases and J 2 bases, with 5 bases left between them. The CDR3 runs to 13 residues. Looked up from germline, CDR1 is WNHNN and CDR2 is SYGVQD (reference sequence). The CDR3 loop is CASSESGTYEQYF. The CDR3 nucleotides read TGCGCCAGCAGTGAGTCCGGGACCTACGAGCAGTACTTC.

The chain joins TRBV11-2 to TRBJ2-5; D gene uncertain. Germline CDR1 reads SGHAT; CDR2 reads FQNNGV. The V end lost 5 bases, the J end lost 1 base, and 11 bases lay between the germline ends. This CDR3 spans 14 amino acids. This CDR3 is CASSHTWIQETQYF. CDR3 nucleotide sequence: TGTGCCAGCAGCCACACGTGGATCCAAGAGACCCAGTACTTC.

The CDR3 spells CAWSPGTSGRTDTQYF. DNA for the CDR3: TGTGCCTGGAGTCCTGGGACTAGCGGGCGCACAGATACGCAGTATTTT. The chain carries TRBV30 and TRBJ2-3, with 12 bases fitting TRBD2. V dropped 2 bases and J dropped 1; count of bases not matched to a gene: 4. The CDR3 contains 16 residues. The germline V gene has CDR1 GTSNPN and CDR2 SVGIG (reference sequence).

The chain recombines TRBV10-3 with TRBJ2-3; D possibly corresponds to TRBD1 (6 bases). Germline V gene data show CDR1 as ENHRY and CDR2 as SYGVKD. V lost 6 bases and J 2 bases, leaving 12 bases between the germline ends. The CDR3 length is 14 residues. In DNA form, the CDR3 reads TGTGCCATCAGCTCGACAGGCCCCACAGATACGCAGTATTTT. This codes for CAISSTGPTDTQYF.

V is TRBV21-1 and J is TRBJ2-1; TRBD2 reflects the table's D call only, with no check against the DNA. TRBV21-1 is flagged as a pseudogene. This CDR3 contains 14 residues. CDR3 sequence reads: CASSRSGNYNEQFF. As DNA, the CDR3 is TGTGCCAGCAGCAGGAGCGGGAACTACAATGAGCAGTTCTTC.

This clone was seen just once. The chain employs TRBV2 and TRBJ2-1, with TRBD1 identical over 9 bases. The germline V gene encodes CDR1 SNHLY and CDR2 FYNNEI. The ends lost 5 bases at V and 10 bases at J; junction bases unmatched: 12. This CDR3 is 15 amino acids long. CDR3 bases: TGTGCCAGCAGTTCGGACAGGGGTGCGAGGGACGAGCAGTTCTTC. Encoded protein: CASSSDRGARDEQFF.

The chain joins TRBV9 to TRBJ1-2, with D unresolved. The CDR3 is made up of 14 amino acids. Trimming removed 1 base from V and 4 bases from J, with 11 bases in between. Germline-derived CDR1 and CDR2 are SGDLS and YYNGEE. The CDR3 region is CASSVSYGSYGYTF. The CDR3 DNA is TGTGCCAGCAGCGTATCTTACGGCTCCTATGGCTACACCTTC.

The rearrangement uses TRBV5-6 and TRBJ2-5, with TRBD1 matching over 9 bases. The V and J ends lost 4 bases and 5 bases, in that order; junction bases with no gene match: 6. CDR3 length equals 14 residues. Per germline, CDR1 SGHDT and CDR2 YYEEEE. The DNA for the CDR3 is TGTGCCAGCAGCGGCGCGGGACAGGGTGAGACCCAGTACTTC. Translating it yields CASSGAGQGETQYF. Full variable domain (missing parts from reference TRBV5-6 and TRBJ2-5): DAGVTQSPTHLIKTRGQQVTLRCSPKSGHDTVSWYQQALGQGPQFIFQYYEEEERQRGNFPDRFSGHQFPNYSSELNVNALLLGDSALYLCASSGAGQGETQYFGPGTRLLVL.

This chain uses TRBV19 with TRBJ2-7; tentatively, D is TRBD1 (7 bases). This CDR3 comprises 15 residues. V gave up 6 bases and J gave up 2 bases, with 17 bases separating them. Germline V gene sequence: CDR1 LNHDA, CDR2 SQIVND (reference sequence). CDR3 DNA: TGTGCCAGTAGCAACCGCGGGGACAGCACCTACGAGCAGTACTTC. This gives the protein CASSNRGDSTYEQYF.